This is a list of T cell receptor beta chains from one sample in a study of blood T cells in healthy people across ages. TCRdb redid the calling of the 5' RACE reads with MiXCR, one entry per CDR3 protein. The table records roughly 1,800,000 distinct CDR3 sequences, about 49% of them present only once. The sequenced material came from blood. The receptors come from a woman in her thirties or forties in good health. The CDR3 runs from the conserved cysteine through the conserved F or W. Each record gives: D gene, V gene, J gene, clone size, CDR3 protein, CDR3 DNA. The D gene is left open where the match is weak. Not every row has a clone size; where given, it reads once, few, many or a size class.

TRBD2	TRBV7-2	TRBJ2-1	few	CASSFSGGHYNEQFF	TGTGCCAGCAGCTTTAGCGGGGGGCACTACAATGAGCAGTTCTTC
TRBD2	TRBV24-1	TRBJ2-1	NA	CATSDLQRGGSSGDEQFF	TGTGCCACCAGTGATTTACAGCGGGGGGGATCATCGGGAGATGAGCAGTTCTTC
NA	TRBV20-1	TRBJ2-7	NA	CSARLQAPSYEQYF	TGCAGTGCTAGACTACAGGCCCCCTCCTACGAGCAGTACTTC
NA	TRBV12-3/TRBV12-4	TRBJ2-1	few	CASRPGLETYNEQFF	TGTGCCAGCAGGCCGGGACTGGAGACCTACAATGAGCAGTTCTTC
TRBD2	TRBV6-2/TRBV6-3	TRBJ2-3	NA	CASSYVRTRVTDTQYF	TGTGCCAGCAGTTACGTGCGGACTAGAGTGACAGATACGCAGTATTTT
NA	TRBV28	TRBJ2-7	few	CATIELGSSYEQYF	TGTGCCACCATTGAGCTGGGTAGCTCCTACGAGCAGTACTTC
TRBD2	TRBV19	TRBJ2-1	NA	CASSLVTSGGPYNEQFF	TGTGCCAGTAGCCTGGTGACTAGCGGGGGACCCTACAATGAGCAGTTCTTC
NA	TRBV11-2	TRBJ2-3	NA	CASSPKHGQSTDTQYF	TGTGCCAGCAGCCCGAAGCACGGACAGAGCACAGATACGCAGTATTTT
TRBD2	TRBV7-2	TRBJ2-1	few	CASSLAGGQRGGHYNEQFF	TGTGCCAGCAGCTTAGCGGGGGGGCAGCGGGGGGGCCACTACAATGAGCAGTTCTTC
NA	TRBV5-1	TRBJ1-2	NA	CASSGSQAGYTF	TGCGCCAGCAGCGGGTCACAAGCTGGCTACACCTTC
NA	TRBV6-5	TRBJ2-5	few	CASRHYSIRGGETQYF	TGTGCCAGCAGGCATTACTCTATCCGGGGAGGAGAGACCCAGTACTTC
NA	TRBV28	TRBJ2-5	NA	CASSFPPDPMASVQETQYF	TGTGCCAGCAGTTTCCCGCCCGACCCCATGGCTAGCGTACAAGAGACCCAGTACTTC
NA	TRBV11-2	TRBJ2-7	few	CASSPVALYEQYF	TGTGCCAGCAGCCCTGTGGCCCTCTACGAGCAGTACTTC
NA	TRBV4-3	TRBJ2-3	NA	CASSRREVRADTQYF	TGCGCCAGCAGCCGAAGGGAGGTGCGGGCAGATACGCAGTATTTT
TRBD2	TRBV4-1	TRBJ2-5	NA	CASSQDWKGLANRETQYF	TGCGCCAGCAGCCAAGATTGGAAGGGACTAGCAAATCGAGAGACCCAGTACTTC
TRBD1	TRBV6-5	TRBJ1-1	NA	CASSHGTAMNTEAFF	TGTGCCAGCAGTCACGGGACAGCCATGAACACTGAAGCTTTCTTT
NA	TRBV3-1	TRBJ2-4	NA	CASSTLQEEKYF	TGTGCCAGCAGCACTCTCCAGGAGGAAAAGTACTTC
NA	TRBV29-1	TRBJ2-4	few	CSVEPGPGAKNIQYF	TGCAGCGTTGAACCGGGACCAGGCGCCAAAAACATTCAGTACTTC
TRBD1	TRBV15	TRBJ2-2	NA	CATSRSPGQGIGELFF	TGTGCCACCAGCAGATCACCGGGACAGGGCATCGGGGAGCTGTTTTTT
TRBD1	TRBV3-1	TRBJ1-1	few	CASSQGDRGNIGAFF	TGTGCCAGCAGCCAAGGGGACAGGGGGAATATCGGAGCTTTCTTT
TRBD1	TRBV11-2	TRBJ2-7	NA	CASSLTVGTAYEQYF	TGTGCCAGCAGCTTAACAGTAGGGACAGCCTACGAGCAGTACTTC
NA	TRBV4-1	TRBJ2-7	few	CASSPRPGDLYEQYF	TGCGCCAGCAGCCCCCGTCCAGGGGATCTCTACGAGCAGTACTTC
NA	TRBV5-1	TRBJ1-4	NA	CASSSGALTEKLFF	TGCGCCAGCAGCTCGGGGGCTTTAACCGAAAAACTGTTTTTT
NA	TRBV29-1	TRBJ1-1	NA	CSVEEVGNTKAFF	TGCAGCGTTGAGGAGGTCGGGAACACTAAAGCTTTCTTT
NA	TRBV5-5	TRBJ2-3	NA	CASSISERSTDTQYF	TGTGCCAGCAGCATATCCGAACGGAGCACAGATACGCAGTATTTT
TRBD1	TRBV12-3/TRBV12-4	TRBJ2-4	NA	CASGPGQGVAKNIQYF	TGTGCCAGCGGACCTGGGCAGGGGGTCGCCAAAAACATTCAGTACTTC
TRBD1	TRBV6-5	TRBJ1-2	few	CASSFSMVQGNGYTF	TGTGCCAGCAGTTTCTCCATGGTACAGGGGAATGGCTACACCTTC
NA	TRBV29-1	TRBJ1-1	NA	CSGRDLEAFF	TGCAGCGGCCGGGATCTTGAAGCTTTCTTT
NA	TRBV20-1	TRBJ2-7	NA	CSAEGQVSYEQYF	TGCAGTGCCGAGGGCCAGGTCTCCTACGAGCAGTACTTC
TRBD1	TRBV20-1	TRBJ1-6	NA	CSAPHGQAYNSPLHF	TGCAGTGCCCCGCACGGACAGGCGTATAATTCACCCCTCCACTTT
TRBD1	TRBV7-2	TRBJ2-5	NA	CASSPQGAIQEEQYF	TGTGCCAGCAGCCCCCAGGGGGCCATACAGGAAGAGCAGTACTTC
TRBD1	TRBV5-6	TRBJ2-3	NA	CASSLDRARVTDTQYF	TGTGCCAGCAGCCTAGACAGGGCGAGGGTGACAGATACGCAGTATTTT
TRBD2	TRBV4-3	TRBJ2-3	few	CASSQAVAGGKTDTQYF	TGCGCCAGCAGCCAAGCGGTAGCGGGGGGGAAAACAGATACGCAGTATTTT
TRBD1	TRBV7-2	TRBJ1-2	NA	CASSWRTGFIDGYTF	TGTGCCAGCAGCTGGAGGACAGGGTTTATAGATGGCTACACCTTC
TRBD1	TRBV20-1	TRBJ1-2	NA	CSHRDSVNYGYTF	TGCAGTCACCGGGACAGCGTTAACTATGGCTACACCTTC
NA	TRBV6-5	TRBJ2-1	NA	CASSYSSGSYNEQFF	TGTGCCAGCAGTTACTCGTCGGGCTCCTACAATGAGCAGTTCTTC
TRBD1	TRBV6-6	TRBJ2-6	NA	CASSDRGVSGANVLTF	TGTGCCAGCTCTGACAGGGGGGTATCTGGGGCCAACGTCCTGACTTTC
NA	TRBV7-2	TRBJ1-2	many	CASSLDTGTGYGYTF	TGTGCCAGCAGCTTGGACACCGGGACCGGTTATGGCTACACCTTC
TRBD1	TRBV5-5	TRBJ2-1	once	CASSWDRGWNEQFF	TGTGCCAGCAGCTGGGACAGGGGATGGAATGAGCAGTTCTTC
NA	TRBV7-2	TRBJ1-1	few	CASSSNMNTEAFF	TGTGCCAGCAGCTCTAACATGAACACTGAAGCTTTCTTT
TRBD1	TRBV7-2	TRBJ2-3	many	CASSPTGARDTQYF	TGTGCCAGCAGCCCGACAGGGGCAAGAGATACGCAGTATTTT
TRBD1	TRBV18	TRBJ2-1	NA	CASSPGTVLGLNEQFF	TGTGCCAGCTCACCTGGGACAGTGTTAGGTCTGAATGAGCAGTTCTTC
NA	TRBV20-1	TRBJ1-2	few	CSPPGSGGHGYTF	TGCAGTCCCCCCGGGTCGGGAGGGCATGGCTACACCTTC
NA	TRBV6-2/TRBV6-3	TRBJ2-5	NA	CASTPGSQYQETQYF	TGTGCCAGCACGCCAGGGAGTCAATACCAAGAGACCCAGTACTTC
TRBD2	TRBV5-1	TRBJ2-7	NA	CASSRDWEGGEQYF	TGCGCCAGCAGCCGGGACTGGGAGGGTGGAGAGCAGTACTTC
TRBD2	TRBV11-2	TRBJ2-1	NA	CASSPHLLSGLAGGRRGWRPPFF	TGTGCCAGCAGCCCCCACCTCCTGTCGGGACTAGCGGGGGGCAGGAGGGGTTGGCGTCCTCCGTTCTTC
NA	TRBV27	TRBJ2-7	few	CASSLDRLGDRSEQYF	TGTGCCAGCAGCCTTGATCGACTTGGAGATCGGTCCGAGCAGTACTTC
NA	TRBV6-5	TRBJ2-1	NA	CANQTANNEQFF	TGTGCCAATCAGACAGCAAACAATGAGCAGTTCTTC
TRBD1	TRBV10-3	TRBJ2-1	NA	CAIRRGQGYNEQFF	TGTGCCATCAGGAGGGGACAGGGGTACAATGAGCAGTTCTTC
TRBD1	TRBV6-2/TRBV6-3	TRBJ2-3	NA	CASSPWTGDTDTQYF	TGTGCCAGCAGTCCGTGGACAGGGGACACAGATACGCAGTATTTT
NA	TRBV20-1	TRBJ1-4	few	CSASGPWGDATNEKLFF	TGCAGTGCTAGTGGCCCCTGGGGTGACGCAACTAATGAAAAACTGTTTTTT
NA	TRBV5-1	TRBJ2-5	few	CASSLVGVRETQYF	TGTGCCAGCAGCCTTGTCGGCGTCCGGGAGACCCAGTACTTC
TRBD2	TRBV20-1	TRBJ2-1	few	CSARELAGYNEQFF	TGCAGTGCTAGGGAGCTAGCGGGGTACAATGAGCAGTTCTTC
TRBD2	TRBV19	TRBJ2-1	NA	CASSILAGGNNEQFF	TGTGCCAGTAGTATTCTAGCGGGGGGAAACAATGAGCAGTTCTTC
NA	TRBV20-1	TRBJ1-5	NA	CSVGRYNQPQHF	TGCAGTGTGGGCAGGTACAATCAGCCCCAGCATTTT